This T cell receptor beta chain appears in the sequencing data of a study of control samples from healthy donors and cancer patients. Germline V gene lookup returns CDR1 SGHRS and CDR2 YFSETQ. The CDR3 sequence is 13 residues long. V lost 0 bases, J lost 6 bases, and 9 bases lay in between. Profiling relied on immunoSEQ multiplex PCR, and the TCRdb table lists in-frame clones only, not all of them. There are roughly 400,000 clones in the sample; 90% occur only once, and 5% to 7% lies in the top ten. This rearrangement joins TRBV5-1 to TRBJ1-2; possible D gene TRBD1, 6 bases. The source is a man between 40 and 49 years old with head and neck cancer. Sequencing input: PBMCs. The CDR3 reads CASSLGDKHGYTF. DNA for the CDR3: TGCGCCAGCAGCTTGGGGGACAAGCATGGCTACACCTTC.